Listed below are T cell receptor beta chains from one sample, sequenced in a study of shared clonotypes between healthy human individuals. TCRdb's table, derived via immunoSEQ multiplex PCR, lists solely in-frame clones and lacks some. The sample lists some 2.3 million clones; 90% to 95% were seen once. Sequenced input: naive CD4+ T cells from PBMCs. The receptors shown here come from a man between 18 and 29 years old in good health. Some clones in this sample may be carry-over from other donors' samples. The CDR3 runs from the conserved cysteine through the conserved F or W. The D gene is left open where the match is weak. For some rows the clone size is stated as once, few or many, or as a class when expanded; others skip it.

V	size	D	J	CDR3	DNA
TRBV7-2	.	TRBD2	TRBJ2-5	CASSLVGGLAYQETQYF	TGTGCCAGCAGCTTAGTGGGAGGACTAGCGTACCAAGAGACCCAGTACTTC
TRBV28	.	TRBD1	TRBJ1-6	CASSTHRDRGGGSYNSPLHF	TGTGCCAGCAGTACGCACCGGGACAGGGGTGGTGGATCCTATAATTCACCCCTCCACTTT
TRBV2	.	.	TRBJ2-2	CASRISRTSGELFF	TGTGCCAGCAGGATATCCCGGACTTCCGGGGAGCTGTTTTTT
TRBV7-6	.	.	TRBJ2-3	CASSPSGTFTDTQYF	TGTGCCAGCAGCCCGAGCGGGACATTCACAGATACGCAGTATTTT
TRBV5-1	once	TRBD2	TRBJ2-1	CASSLEGLAASNEQFF	TGCGCCAGCAGCTTGGAGGGACTAGCGGCCTCCAATGAGCAGTTCTTC
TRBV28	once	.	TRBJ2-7	CASSQYRPGTYEQYF	TGTGCCAGCAGCCAATACAGGCCAGGGACCTACGAGCAGTACTTC
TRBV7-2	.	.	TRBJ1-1	CASSQGFLGEAFF	TGTGCCAGCAGCCAGGGGTTTCTTGGTGAAGCTTTCTTT
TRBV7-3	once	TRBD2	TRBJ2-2	CASSLRPSGNTGELFF	TGTGCCAGCAGCCTAAGGCCTAGCGGGAACACCGGGGAGCTGTTTTTT
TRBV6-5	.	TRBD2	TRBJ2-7	CASSYSSGRSYEQYF	TGTGCCAGCAGTTACTCTAGCGGGAGGAGCTACGAGCAGTACTTC
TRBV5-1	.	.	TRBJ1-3	CASSLDTDAGNTIYF	TGCGCCAGCAGCTTGGACACAGACGCTGGAAACACCATATATTTT
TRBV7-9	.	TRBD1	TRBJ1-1	CASSFNRGNTEAFF	TGTGCCAGCAGCTTCAACAGGGGGAACACTGAAGCTTTCTTT
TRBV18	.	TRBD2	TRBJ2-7	CASSPAGGYEQYF	TGTGCCAGCTCACCCGCGGGGGGCTACGAGCAGTACTTC
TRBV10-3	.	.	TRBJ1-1	CAISGAVGAFF	TGTGCCATCAGTGGGGCCGTGGGGGCTTTCTTT
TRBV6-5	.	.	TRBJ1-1	CASSYSPGYTEAFF	TGTGCCAGCAGTTACTCGCCAGGGTACACTGAAGCTTTCTTT
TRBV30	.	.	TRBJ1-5	CAWSVLSGGNQPQHF	TGTGCCTGGAGTGTACTTTCAGGGGGCAATCAGCCCCAGCATTTT
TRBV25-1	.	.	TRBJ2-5	CASSESPQAETQYF	TGTGCCAGCAGTGAGTCCCCTCAGGCGGAGACCCAGTACTTC
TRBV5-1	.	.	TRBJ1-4	CASSLDPGVNEKLFF	TGCGCCAGCAGCTTGGACCCGGGAGTTAATGAAAAACTGTTTTTT
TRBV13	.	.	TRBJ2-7	CASSLRSTFNEQYF	TGTGCCAGCAGCCTCCGGAGTACTTTCAACGAGCAGTACTTC
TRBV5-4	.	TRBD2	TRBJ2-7	CASSLAGLAGHAGEQYF	TGTGCCAGCAGCTTGGCGGGACTAGCGGGGCATGCGGGGGAGCAGTACTTC
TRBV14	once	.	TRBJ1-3	CASSQITGGISGNTIYF	TGTGCCAGCAGCCAAATTACAGGCGGAATCTCTGGAAACACCATATATTTT
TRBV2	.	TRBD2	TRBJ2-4	CASRERLAGRYLENIQYF	TGTGCCAGCAGGGAGAGACTAGCGGGACGATACTTGGAAAACATTCAGTACTTC
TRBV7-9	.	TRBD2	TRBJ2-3	CASSLRLAATDTQYF	TGTGCCAGCAGCCTTAGACTAGCAGCCACAGATACGCAGTATTTT
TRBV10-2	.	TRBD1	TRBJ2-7	CASRRRDSDEQYF	TGCGCCAGCAGGCGCCGGGACAGCGACGAGCAGTACTTC
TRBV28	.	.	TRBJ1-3	CASSLSGDAGNTIYF	TGTGCCAGCAGTTTGTCGGGGGACGCTGGAAACACCATATATTTT